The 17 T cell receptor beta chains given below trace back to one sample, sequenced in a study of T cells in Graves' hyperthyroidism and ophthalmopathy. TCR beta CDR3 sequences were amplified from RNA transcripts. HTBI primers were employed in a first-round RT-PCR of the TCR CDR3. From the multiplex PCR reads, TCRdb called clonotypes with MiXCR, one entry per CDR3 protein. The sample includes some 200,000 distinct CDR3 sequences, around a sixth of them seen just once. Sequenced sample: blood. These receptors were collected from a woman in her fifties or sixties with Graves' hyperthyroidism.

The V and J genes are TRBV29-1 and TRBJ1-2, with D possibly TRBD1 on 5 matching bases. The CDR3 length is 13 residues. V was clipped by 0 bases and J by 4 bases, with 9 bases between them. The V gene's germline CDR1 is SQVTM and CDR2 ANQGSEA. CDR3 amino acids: CSVEDGGAYGYTF. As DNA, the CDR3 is TGCAGCGTTGAAGACGGGGGAGCCTATGGCTACACCTTC.

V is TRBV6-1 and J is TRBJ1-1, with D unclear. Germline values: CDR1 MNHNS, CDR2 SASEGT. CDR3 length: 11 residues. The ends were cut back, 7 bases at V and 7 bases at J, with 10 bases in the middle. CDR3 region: CASIGAGEAFF. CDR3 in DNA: TGTGCCAGCATTGGAGCGGGTGAAGCTTTCTTT.

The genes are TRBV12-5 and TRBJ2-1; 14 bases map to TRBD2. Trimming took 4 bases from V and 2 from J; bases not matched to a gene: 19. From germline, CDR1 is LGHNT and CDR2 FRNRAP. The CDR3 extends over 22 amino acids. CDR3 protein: CASGWLTGDGTSGSGTYNEQFF. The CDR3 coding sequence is TGTGCTAGTGGTTGGCTCACAGGGGATGGGACTAGCGGGAGTGGGACCTACAATGAGCAGTTCTTC.

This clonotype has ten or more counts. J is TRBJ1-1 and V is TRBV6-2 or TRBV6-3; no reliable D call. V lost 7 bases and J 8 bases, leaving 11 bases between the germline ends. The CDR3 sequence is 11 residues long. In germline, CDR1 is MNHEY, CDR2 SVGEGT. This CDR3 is CASTSQAEAFF. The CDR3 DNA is TGTGCCAGCACCAGTCAGGCCGAAGCTTTCTTT.

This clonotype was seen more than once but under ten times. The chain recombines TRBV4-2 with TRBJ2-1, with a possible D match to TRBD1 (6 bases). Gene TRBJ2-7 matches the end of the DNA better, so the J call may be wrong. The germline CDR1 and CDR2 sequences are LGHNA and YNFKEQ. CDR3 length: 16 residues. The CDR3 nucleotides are TGTGCCAGCAGCCAAGACTCCTCAGGGGTCTACAATGAGCAGTACTTC. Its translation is CASSQDSSGVYNEQYF.

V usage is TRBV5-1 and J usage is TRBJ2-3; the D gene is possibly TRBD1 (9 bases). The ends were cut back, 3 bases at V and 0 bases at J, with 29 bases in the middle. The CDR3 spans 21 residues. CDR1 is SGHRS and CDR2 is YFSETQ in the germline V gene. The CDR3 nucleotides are TGCGCCAGCAGCTACCCGCTACAGGGGGCCCCGCTAGCGGGTAGCACAGATACGCAGTATTTT. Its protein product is CASSYPLQGAPLAGSTDTQYF.

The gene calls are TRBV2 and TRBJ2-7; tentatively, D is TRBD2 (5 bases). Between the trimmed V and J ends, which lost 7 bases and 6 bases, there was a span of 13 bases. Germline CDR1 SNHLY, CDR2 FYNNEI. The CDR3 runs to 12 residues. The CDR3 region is CASKRRGFEQYF. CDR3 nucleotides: TGTGCCAGCAAGAGACGCGGGTTCGAGCAGTACTTC.

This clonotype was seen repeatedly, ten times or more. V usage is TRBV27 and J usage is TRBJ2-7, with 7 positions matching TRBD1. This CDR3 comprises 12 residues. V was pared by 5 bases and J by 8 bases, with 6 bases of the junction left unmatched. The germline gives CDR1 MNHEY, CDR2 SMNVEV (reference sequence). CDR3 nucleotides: TGTGCCAGCAGTCTTCCACAGGGGAAGCAGTACTTC. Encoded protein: CASSLPQGKQYF.

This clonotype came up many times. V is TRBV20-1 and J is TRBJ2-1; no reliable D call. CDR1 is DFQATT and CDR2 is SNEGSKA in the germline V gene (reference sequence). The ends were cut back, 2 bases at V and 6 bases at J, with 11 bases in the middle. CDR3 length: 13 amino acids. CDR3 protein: CSARSHLGNEQFF. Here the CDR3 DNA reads TGCAGTGCTAGATCACACCTCGGCAATGAGCAGTTCTTC.

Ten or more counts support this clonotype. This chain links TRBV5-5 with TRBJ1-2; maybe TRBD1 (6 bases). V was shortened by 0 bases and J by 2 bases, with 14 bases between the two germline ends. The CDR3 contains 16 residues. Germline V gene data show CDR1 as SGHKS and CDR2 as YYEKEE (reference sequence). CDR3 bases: TGTGCCAGCAGCTTGGCCGAAGGGGGGGTGAACTATGGCTACACCTTC. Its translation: CASSLAEGGVNYGYTF.

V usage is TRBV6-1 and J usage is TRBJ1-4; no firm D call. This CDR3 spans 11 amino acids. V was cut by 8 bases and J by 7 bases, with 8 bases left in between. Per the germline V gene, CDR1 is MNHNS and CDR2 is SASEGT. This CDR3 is CASGRLEKLFF. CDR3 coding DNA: TGTGCCAGCGGCAGGCTTGAAAAACTGTTTTTT.

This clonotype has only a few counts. The CDR3 is CASSFQPPREQYF. The CDR3 region has the DNA TGTGCCAGCAGCTTCCAGCCTCCCCGCGAGCAGTACTTC. J is TRBJ2-7 and V is TRBV11-3; D unresolved. V was shortened by 3 bases and J by 6 bases, with 12 bases between the two germline ends. Germline V gene sequence: CDR1 SGHNT, CDR2 YENEEA. This CDR3 has 13 amino acids.

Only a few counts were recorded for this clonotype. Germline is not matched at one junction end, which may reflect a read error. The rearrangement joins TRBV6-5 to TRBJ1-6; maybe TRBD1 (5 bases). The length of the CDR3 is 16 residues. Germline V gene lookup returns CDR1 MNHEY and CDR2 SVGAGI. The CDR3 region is CASGYGRTGDNSPLHF. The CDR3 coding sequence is TGTGCCAGCGGTTACGGACGAACAGGCGATAATTCACCCCTCCACTTT.

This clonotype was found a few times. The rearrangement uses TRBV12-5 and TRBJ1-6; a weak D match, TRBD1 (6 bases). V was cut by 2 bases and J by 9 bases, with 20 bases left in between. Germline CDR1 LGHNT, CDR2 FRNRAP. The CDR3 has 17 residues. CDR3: CASGLPRAGDFSSPLHF. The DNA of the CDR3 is TGTGCTAGTGGTTTGCCCCGGGCAGGGGATTTTAGTTCACCCCTCCACTTT.

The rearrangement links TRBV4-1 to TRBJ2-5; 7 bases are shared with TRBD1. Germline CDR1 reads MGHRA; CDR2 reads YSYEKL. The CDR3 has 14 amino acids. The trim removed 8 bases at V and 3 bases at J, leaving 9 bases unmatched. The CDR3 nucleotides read TGCGCCAGCCATCCCCCGGGACAGAAAGAGACCCAGTACTTC. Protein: CASHPPGQKETQYF.

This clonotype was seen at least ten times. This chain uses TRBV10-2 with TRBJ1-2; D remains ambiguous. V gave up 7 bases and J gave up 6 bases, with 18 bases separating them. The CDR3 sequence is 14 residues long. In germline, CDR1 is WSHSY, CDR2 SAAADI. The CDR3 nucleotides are TGCGCCAGCACCGACGGTCGTAAGGCGCATGGCTACACCTTC. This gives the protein CASTDGRKAHGYTF.

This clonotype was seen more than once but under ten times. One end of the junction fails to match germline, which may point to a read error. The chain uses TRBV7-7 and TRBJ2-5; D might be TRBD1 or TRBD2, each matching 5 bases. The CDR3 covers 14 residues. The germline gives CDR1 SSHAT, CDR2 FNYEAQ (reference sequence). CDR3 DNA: TGTGCTAGCAGCCAAGGGACGGCCCAAGAGACCCAGTACTTC. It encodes CASSQGTAQETQYF. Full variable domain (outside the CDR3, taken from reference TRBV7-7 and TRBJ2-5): GAGVSQSPRYKVTKRGQDVTLRCDPISSHATLYWYQQALGQGPEFLTYFNYEAQPDKSGLPSDRFSAERPEGSISTLTIQRTEQRDSAMYRCASSQGTAQETQYFGPGTRLLVL.